A single TCR beta chain is shown here with its context. The antigen is not known. The data originate from a study of shared clonotypes between healthy human individuals. The wider study: Every donor yielded three CD4 naive, three CD4 memory, two CD8 naive and one CD8 memory plate.

Data came from immunoSEQ multiplex PCR; TCRdb stores just in-frame clones and leaves some out. The repertoire holds roughly 1 million clones, with about 84% as singletons. The study, taken as a whole, reports: Represented genetic and exposure-history diversity was restricted by having few donors. The rarefaction results pointed to incomplete sorted-subset sequencing despite large depth. Among the subsets, naive ones generally showed larger estimated richness than memory ones.

This clonotype was obtained from a man aged 18 to 35 in good health. Some clones in this sample may be carry-over from other donors' samples. Sequenced material: memory CD4+ T cells from PBMCs. Subset denoted: CD45RA-negative fraction.

Here the CDR3 reads CASSFPGATGNTIYF. The CDR3 DNA reads TGTGCCAGCAGCTTTCCGGGGGCTACTGGAAACACCATATATTTT. V usage is TRBV7-2 and J usage is TRBJ1-3; D is perhaps TRBD1 (6 bases). Germline V CDR1 and CDR2: SGHTA, FQGNSA. The CDR3 extends over 15 amino acids. Trimming removed 3 bases at V and 2 bases at J, with 11 bases between. Based on the CDR3 plus reference TRBV7-2 and TRBJ1-3, the full variable domain is GAGVSQSPSNKVTEKGKDVELRCDPISGHTALYWYRQSLGQGLEFLIYFQGNSAPDKSGLPSDRFSAERTGGSVSTLTIQRTQQEDSAVYLCASSFPGATGNTIYFGEGSWLTVV.